The 8 T cell receptor beta chains presented below share a single source sample, sequenced in a study of blood T cell repertoires in COVID-19. Repertoires were generated with immunoSEQ multiplex PCR, while TCRdb's copy carries only in-frame clones and drops some. The data contain about 220,000 clones, around 90% of them singletons. Sequences were obtained from PBMCs or T cells enriched from blood (not recorded which). These receptors originate from a man aged 30-40 years who had been exposed to COVID-19.

V usage is TRBV5-6 and J usage is TRBJ2-3; maybe TRBD2 (7 bases). The CDR3 consists of 16 residues. CDR1 is SGHDT, CDR2 YYEEEE, per germline. Trimming removed 4 bases from V and 2 bases from J, with 17 bases in between. DNA of the CDR3: TGTGCCAGCAGCCCCGTTTGGGGGGGGCACACAGATACGCAGTATTTT. This gives the protein CASSPVWGGHTDTQYF.

The chain links TRBV6-5 to TRBJ1-1; the match to TRBD1 covers 10 bases. The CDR3 has 14 residues. From germline, CDR1 is MNHEY and CDR2 SVGAGI. With V trimmed by 5 bases and J by 4 bases, 4 bases remained unmatched. The CDR3 sequence is CASSPRQGATEAFF. Written as DNA, the CDR3 is TGTGCCAGCAGTCCTCGACAGGGGGCCACTGAAGCTTTCTTT.

Concerning this clone: Within the sample, other DNA sequences also encode this same CDR3. V gene TRBV5-1 combines with J gene TRBJ2-5; the match to TRBD2 covers 13 bases. Germline CDR1 is SGHRS and CDR2 is YFSETQ. This CDR3 spans 15 amino acids. The junction had 2 bases not matched to a gene; V was cut back by 4 bases and J by 2 bases. Here the CDR3 reads CASSPGLAGQETQYF. CDR3 bases: TGCGCCAGCAGCCCGGGACTAGCGGGGCAAGAGACCCAGTACTTC.

The chain employs TRBV4-2 and TRBJ2-5; TRBD2 agrees at 9 bases. CDR3 length equals 16 residues. CDR1 is LGHNA, CDR2 YNFKEQ, per germline. The J segment lost 2 bases and the V segment lost 1 base, leaving 5 bases of the junction unmatched. The CDR3 is CASSQAGGGDQETQYF. In DNA, the CDR3 is TGTGCCAGCAGCCAAGCTGGCGGGGGGGATCAAGAGACCCAGTACTTC.

The chain couples TRBV5-1 to TRBJ2-3, with D unclear. Germline lookup yields CDR1 SGHRS and CDR2 YFSETQ. The CDR3 is 14 residues long. Trimming took off 4 bases at V and 0 bases at J, with 9 bases between the two ends. CDR3 in DNA: TGCGCCAGCAGCCAAATTACTAGCACAGATACGCAGTATTTT. This encodes CASSQITSTDTQYF. The variable domain in full, with the rest retrieved from reference TRBV5-1 and TRBJ2-3, is KAGVTQTPRYLIKTRGQQVTLSCSPISGHRSVSWYQQTPGQGLQFLFEYFSETQRNKGNFPGRFSGRQFSNSRSEMNVSTLELGDSALYLCASSQITSTDTQYFGPGTRLTVL.

In its sample, this clone was seen many times. V usage is TRBV20-1 and J usage is TRBJ2-1, with D perhaps TRBD2 (5 bases). Germline-derived CDR1 and CDR2 are DFQATT and SNEGSKA (reference sequence). The V end lost 3 bases, the J end lost 0 bases, and 18 bases lay between the germline ends. This CDR3 comprises 17 residues. CDR3 in DNA: TGCAGTGCTAGTGATCGAGGACTCTCGAGCTCCTACAATGAGCAGTTCTTC. It codes for CSASDRGLSSSYNEQFF.

J is TRBJ1-6 and V is TRBV18; D is possibly TRBD1 (6 bases). Looked up from germline, CDR1 is KGHSH and CDR2 is LQKENI. Trimming shortened V by 3 bases and J by 7 bases, and 10 bases separated the two germline ends. This CDR3 is 14 amino acids long. Here the CDR3 DNA reads TGTGCCAGCTCACCCCGCGACAGGAATTCACCCCTCCACTTT. It translates to CASSPRDRNSPLHF.

This sequence joins TRBV7-9 and TRBJ1-6; D unclear. The germline gives CDR1 SEHNR, CDR2 FQNEAQ (reference sequence). V was clipped by 4 bases and J by 14 bases, with 12 bases between them. The CDR3 loop spans 12 amino acids. The CDR3 protein is CASSSEVVSLHF. The CDR3 region has the DNA TGTGCCAGCAGCTCCGAGGTCGTTTCCCTCCACTTT.